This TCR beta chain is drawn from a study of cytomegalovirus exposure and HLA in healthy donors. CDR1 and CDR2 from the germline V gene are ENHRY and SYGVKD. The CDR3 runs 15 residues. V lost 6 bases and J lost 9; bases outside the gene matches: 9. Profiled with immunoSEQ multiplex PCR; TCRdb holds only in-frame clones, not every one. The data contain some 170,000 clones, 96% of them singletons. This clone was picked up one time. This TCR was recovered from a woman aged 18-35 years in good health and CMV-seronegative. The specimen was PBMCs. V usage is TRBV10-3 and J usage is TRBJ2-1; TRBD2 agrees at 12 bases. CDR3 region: CAISDGTSGRGEQFF. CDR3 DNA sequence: TGTGCCATCAGCGACGGGACTAGCGGGCGGGGTGAGCAGTTCTTC.